This is a list of T cell receptor beta chains from one sample in a study of CD8 T cells in ankylosing spondylitis. TCRdb re-called the 5' RACE reads through MiXCR, storing one row per CDR3 protein. The sample includes about 200,000 distinct CDR3 sequences, roughly 26% of them seen just once. Sequenced sample: blood, either unsorted or a sorted T cell fraction (not recorded which). The receptors were gathered from a male donor with ankylosing spondylitis or in good health (not recorded which). Both conserved end residues are part of each CDR3. Fields, in order: D gene, J gene, clone size, V gene, CDR3 DNA, CDR3 protein. The D gene is left open where the match is weak. Some rows have no size entry. The others give once, few or many, or a class for an expanded clone.

>TRBD1|TRBJ1-1|-|TRBV19
TGTGCCAATAGTGTCCGGGACAGGGATATCACTGAAGCTTTCTTT
CANSVRDRDITEAFF
>-|TRBJ2-3|-|TRBV24-1
TGTGCCACCAGTGACGGCCAGGGAGGCACAGACACGCAGTATTTT
CATSDGQGGTDTQYF
>-|TRBJ2-3|-|TRBV9
TGTGCCAGCAGCGTAGGGCAGGGAAGGGATACGCAGTATTTT
CASSVGQGRDTQYF
>-|TRBJ2-3|few|TRBV29-1
TGCAGCGCCGGACCCCTAGGTGCAGATACGCAGTATTTT
CSAGPLGADTQYF
>-|TRBJ2-7|many|TRBV7-2
TGTGCCAGCAGCTTAGTTGGCGGGAATTACGAGCAGTACTTC
CASSLVGGNYEQYF
>-|TRBJ2-2|many|TRBV3-1
TGTGCCAGCAGCCAGGTGGCCGGGGAGCTGTTTTTT
CASSQVAGELFF
>-|TRBJ2-7|many|TRBV29-1
TGCAGCGTCGGCGACAGGAGCTACGAGCAGTACTTC
CSVGDRSYEQYF
>-|TRBJ1-4|many|TRBV20-1
TGCAGTGCTAGAAAAGGATTGAATGAAAAACTGTTTTTT
CSARKGLNEKLFF
>TRBD1|TRBJ1-5|many|TRBV4-1
TGCGCCAGCAAACCAGGGGACAGAGGCAATCAGCCCCAGCATTTT
CASKPGDRGNQPQHF
>-|TRBJ2-5|-|TRBV9
TGTGCCAGCAGCGTAGTCCCGGGGACGGGGAAAGAGACCCAGTACTTC
CASSVVPGTGKETQYF
>TRBD2|TRBJ2-3|-|TRBV29-1
TGCAGCGTCCGACCGACTAGCAGCACAGATACGCAGTATTTT
CSVRPTSSTDTQYF
>TRBD2|TRBJ2-5|-|TRBV20-1
TGCAGTGCTAGAGATCGCCTAGCGGGAGGGCCGGGGGAGACCCAGTACTTC
CSARDRLAGGPGETQYF
>TRBD2|TRBJ2-7|many|TRBV4-2
TGTGCCAGCAGCCAATCGACTAGCGGGAGTTCCTACGAGCAGTACTTC
CASSQSTSGSSYEQYF
>-|TRBJ2-5|many|TRBV12-3/TRBV12-4
TGTGCCAGCAGTTTATTTCCAGAGACCCAGTACTTC
CASSLFPETQYF
>TRBD1|TRBJ2-5|many|TRBV20-1
TGCAGTGCCAAATATCGGACAGGGCGGGAGACCCAGTACTTC
CSAKYRTGRETQYF
>TRBD2|TRBJ2-7|many|TRBV5-1
TGCGCCAGCAGCTTGATCGAGCTAGCGGGGACTCGAAGAGAGCAGTACTTC
CASSLIELAGTRREQYF
>-|TRBJ1-1|-|TRBV20-1
TGCAGTGCTATGGTAGGGGCTATGAACACTGAAGCTTTCTTT
CSAMVGAMNTEAFF
>-|TRBJ1-4|many|TRBV15
TGTGCCACCAGCAGAGATCGGGGGGACGGAGCCCTGTTTTTT
CATSRDRGDGALFF
>-|TRBJ2-5|many|TRBV5-1
TGCGCCAGCAGCTTGTTGAAGGGCCAGGTGGGAGAGACCCAGTACTTC
CASSLLKGQVGETQYF
>-|TRBJ2-2|many|TRBV4-1
TGCGCCAGCAGCCAACCCCCTGGGGGGGCCACCGGGGAGCTGTTTTTT
CASSQPPGGATGELFF
>TRBD1|TRBJ1-1|many|TRBV7-6
TGTGCCAGCAGCTTAGCGTCAGGGGGCCGGACTGAAGCTTTCTTT
CASSLASGGRTEAFF
>TRBD1|TRBJ1-5|-|TRBV12-3/TRBV12-4
TGTGCCACCGCGTCCGGGACAGGAGCGAATCAGCCCCAGCATTTT
CATASGTGANQPQHF
>-|TRBJ2-1|many|TRBV3-1
TGTGCCAGCAGCTTGGGGGCTGGCGAGCAGTTCTTC
CASSLGAGEQFF
>TRBD1|TRBJ1-5|few|TRBV7-2
TGTGCCAGCAGCGCCGGGACAGTGTCTCAGCCCCAGCATTTT
CASSAGTVSQPQHF
>TRBD2|TRBJ2-7|few|TRBV29-1
TGCAGCGTTGGCGCTAGCGGGAGGCCGGGGGAGCAGTACTTC
CSVGASGRPGEQYF
>-|TRBJ2-3|many|TRBV29-1
TGCAGCACTCCAGATACGCAGTATTTT
CSTPDTQYF
>-|TRBJ2-7|-|TRBV12-3/TRBV12-4
TGTGCCAGCAGTTTAGAGTCGGTAGAGCAGTACTTC
CASSLESVEQYF
>-|TRBJ1-4|many|TRBV3-1
TGTGCCAGCAGCCGGTCCTCTGCTAATGAAAAACTGTTTTTT
CASSRSSANEKLFF
>TRBD2|TRBJ2-2|many|TRBV6-5
TGTGCCAGCAGTTACTCGGTAGCGGGAGGGGTACCGGGGGAGCTGTTTTTT
CASSYSVAGGVPGELFF
>-|TRBJ2-7|many|TRBV5-1
TGCGCCAGCAGCTTGTCGGTTTCGAGTGAGCAGTACTTC
CASSLSVSSEQYF
>TRBD2|TRBJ2-7|once|TRBV7-2
TGTGCCAGCAGCTCCTTTCCTAGCGGACCCTACGAGCAGTACTTC
CASSSFPSGPYEQYF
>-|TRBJ2-3|-|TRBV10-3
TGTGCCATCAGCCCGTCATACGGGTCTAGCACAGATACGCAGTATTTT
CAISPSYGSSTDTQYF
>-|TRBJ1-4|many|TRBV20-1
TGCAGTGCTCCCGCCCGACCAACTAATGAAAAACTGTTTTTT
CSAPARPTNEKLFF
>-|TRBJ2-2|-|TRBV12-3/TRBV12-4
TGTGCCAGCAGGGGGGGTGCCCGGGGAGCGGAGAACACCGGGGAGCTGTTTTTT
CASRGGARGAENTGELFF
>-|TRBJ2-5|many|TRBV21-1
TGTGCCAGCAGCAAAGGAAAGGGATTTGGGGGACCCCAGTACTTC
CASSKGKGFGGPQYF
>-|TRBJ2-7|many|TRBV27
TGTGCCAGCAGGGACCCCAACGGGGGCGAGCAGTACTTC
CASRDPNGGEQYF
>-|TRBJ1-3|-|TRBV29-1
TGCAGCGTTGGATCTCGCGAGATCGGCTCTGGAAACACCATATATTTT
CSVGSREIGSGNTIYF
>TRBD1|TRBJ2-5|many|TRBV5-1
TGCGCCAGCAGCTCACCGGGACAGGGTACGGAGACCCAGTACTTC
CASSSPGQGTETQYF
>TRBD2|TRBJ2-7|once|TRBV5-1
TGCGCCAGCAGCTTGACCGGGACTAGCGGGAGCGAGCAGTACTTC
CASSLTGTSGSEQYF
>-|TRBJ2-6|many|TRBV7-3
TGTGCCAGCAGCTTAGACAGCTCTGGGGCCAACGTCCTGACTTTC
CASSLDSSGANVLTF
>TRBD2|TRBJ2-1|-|TRBV10-3
TGTGCCATCAGTGATCTTCGGTCTAGCGGGAGGCATAAGAGCTCCTACAATGAGCAGTTCTTC
CAISDLRSSGRHKSSYNEQFF
>-|TRBJ2-1|many|TRBV7-2
TGTGCCAGCGGGGCAGGCTCCTACAATGAGCAGTTCTTC
CASGAGSYNEQFF
>-|TRBJ1-2|many|TRBV6-1
TGTGCCAGCAGTGTGGACAGTAGAGCATATGGCTACACCTTC
CASSVDSRAYGYTF
>TRBD1|TRBJ2-3|many|TRBV5-5
TGTGCCAGCAGCCCCAGCTGGGACAGGGGGGATACGCAGTATTTT
CASSPSWDRGDTQYF
>-|TRBJ1-3|-|TRBV2
TGTGCCAGCAGGGACCAGGGAACTGGAAACACCATATATTTT
CASRDQGTGNTIYF
>-|TRBJ2-3|many|TRBV24-1
TGTGCCACCAGTGACCGCATACACAGCACAGATACGCAGTATTTT
CATSDRIHSTDTQYF
>TRBD1|TRBJ2-2|-|TRBV19
TGTGCCAGTAGTATGGGACAGGGGCGGAACACCGGGGAGCTGTTTTTT
CASSMGQGRNTGELFF
>-|TRBJ1-3|many|TRBV7-6
TGTGCCAGCAGCCCACCAGGGGCCTCTGGAAACACCATATATTTT
CASSPPGASGNTIYF
>-|TRBJ2-7|few|TRBV29-1
TGCAGCGTTGCTCCAGGGCTACCAGGCTTCGAGCAGTACTTC
CSVAPGLPGFEQYF
>TRBD1|TRBJ2-7|-|TRBV7-2
TGTGCCAGCAGCCCCTACTTCGGGACAGCCTACGAGCAGTACTTC
CASSPYFGTAYEQYF
>TRBD1|TRBJ1-4|many|TRBV11-2
TGTGCCAGCAGCCCCGGGACAGGGTATGAAAAACTGTTTTTT
CASSPGTGYEKLFF